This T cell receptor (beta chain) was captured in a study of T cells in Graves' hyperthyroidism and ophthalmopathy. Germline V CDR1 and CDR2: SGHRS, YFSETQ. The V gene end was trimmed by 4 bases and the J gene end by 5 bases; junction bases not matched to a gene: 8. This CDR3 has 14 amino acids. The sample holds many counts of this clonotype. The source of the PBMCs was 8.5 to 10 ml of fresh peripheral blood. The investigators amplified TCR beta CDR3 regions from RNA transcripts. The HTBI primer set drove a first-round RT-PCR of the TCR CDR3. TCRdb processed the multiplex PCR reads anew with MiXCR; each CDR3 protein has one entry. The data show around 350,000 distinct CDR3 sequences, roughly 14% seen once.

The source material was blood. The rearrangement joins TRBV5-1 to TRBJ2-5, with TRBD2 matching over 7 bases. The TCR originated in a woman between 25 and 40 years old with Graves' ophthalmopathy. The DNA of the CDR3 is TGCGCCAGCAGCAACAGCGGGGCCACCGAGACCCAGTACTTC. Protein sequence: CASSNSGATETQYF.